The T cell receptor (beta chain) described here comes from a study of T-cell reconstitution after alpha-beta-depleted transplantation in children. This clonotype was found many times. Library preparation (for TCRbeta) was performed with unique molecular identifiers. MiXCR, run by TCRdb on the PCR reads, gives a single entry per CDR3 protein. Here the sample spans approximately 240,000 distinct CDR3 sequences, around 9.9% being singletons. The germline V gene has CDR1 MGHRA and CDR2 YSYEKL. The CDR3 loop spans 14 amino acids. The V end lost 3 bases, the J end lost 4 bases, and 11 bases lay between the germline ends.

Sequences were derived from PBMCs, sampled before TCRalphabeta/CD19-depleted stem cell transplant. This chain connects TRBV4-1 to TRBJ2-3; the D gene is possibly TRBD2 (5 bases). The clonotype was recovered from a child less than two years old with acute myeloid leukemia, due to receive a stem cell transplant. The CDR3 DNA is TGCGCCAGCAGCCACCCAGGCGGGCCAGATACGCAGTATTTT. This sequence encodes CASSHPGGPDTQYF.